Below, one T cell receptor (beta chain) is given with its context. The sample is drawn from a study of blood T cell repertoires in COVID-19. Across the study: Spain, Italy and the United States supplied samples that represented acute and convalescent COVID-19. The cDNA or gDNA used as material had been derived from T cells, B-cell-depleted T cells, or PBMCs.

Authors' processing steps: Estimated nucleated cell counts came from reference gene primer amplification. Assay: immunoSEQ multiplex PCR; the TCRdb copy retains only in-frame clones and omits some. Clonal size and the V and J genes are those of that table, whereas D and trimming came from the DNA. The table lists approximately 20,000 clones, more than 80% of them singletons. Between the trimmed V and J ends, which lost 3 bases and 2 bases, there was a span of 14 bases. The CDR3 totals 15 residues. Germline assignment: CDR1 LNHNV and CDR2 YYDKDF (reference sequence). Sequencing used peripheral blood. The chain combines TRBV15 with TRBJ2-7, with D possibly being TRBD2 (6 bases). The receptor was derived from a woman aged 45-59 years with active COVID-19. The CDR3 DNA reads as TGTGCCACCAGCAGGGGGAGGACGGGGACCTACGAGCAGTACTTC. It specifies CATSRGRTGTYEQYF.